The 10 T cell receptor beta chains listed next were all sequenced from one sample in a study of T-cell memory formation after mild COVID-19. TCRdb recomputed calls from the 5' RACE reads with MiXCR, one row per CDR3 protein. The table lists hundreds of thousands of distinct CDR3 sequences, roughly 13% of them singletons. Sample: PBMCs or a T cell subset sorted from them (not recorded which). The receptors originated from a man between 18 and 35 years old who had mild COVID-19 (a few samples of this study predate the infection). Cell type and time point are not known.

This rearrangement joins TRBV11-2 to TRBJ2-3; tentatively, D is TRBD2 (5 bases). Germline-derived CDR1 and CDR2 are SGHAT and FQNNGV. The ends were cut back, 5 bases at V and 6 bases at J, with 15 bases in the middle. The CDR3 is 14 amino acids. The CDR3 region has the DNA TGTGCCAGCAGCCAAACCGGGGTATCCGATACGCAGTATTTT. Translating it yields CASSQTGVSDTQYF.

The gene calls are TRBV6-6 and TRBJ1-1; tentative D call: TRBD1 (5 bases). The V end lost 10 bases, the J end lost 2 bases, and 11 bases lay between the germline ends. Looked up from germline, CDR1 is MNHNY and CDR2 is SVGAGI (reference sequence). CDR3 length: 12 residues. The CDR3 DNA sequence: TGTGCCATTACTGGGGGAAACACTGAAGCTTTCTTT. This codes for CAITGGNTEAFF.

This clonotype was detected a few times. The chain carries TRBV9 and TRBJ2-1, with 10 bases that match TRBD2. From germline, CDR1 is SGDLS and CDR2 YYNGEE. The CDR3 has 16 amino acids. Trimming removed 3 bases from V and 8 bases from J; junction bases left unmatched: 11. CDR3 sequence (DNA): TGTGCCAGCAGCGAGACCCCCCAGCGGGGGGGCGATGAGCAGTTCTTC. This sequence encodes CASSETPQRGGDEQFF.

V and J are TRBV27 and TRBJ2-3; perhaps TRBD2 as D (6 bases). V dropped 7 bases and J dropped 0 bases, with 17 bases sitting between them. This CDR3 has 16 residues. The germline CDR1 and CDR2 sequences are MNHEY and SMNVEV (reference sequence). The CDR3 region is CASKAPGDSSTDTQYF. CDR3 in DNA: TGTGCCAGCAAGGCCCCCGGGGACTCTAGCACAGATACGCAGTATTTT.

This clonotype was picked up a small number of times. J is TRBJ2-2 and V is TRBV12-3 or TRBV12-4; D might be TRBD1 or TRBD2, each matching 5 bases. V was trimmed by 3 bases and J by 4 bases, leaving 15 bases between them. This CDR3 region has 16 residues. The CDR3 coding sequence is TGTGCCAGCAGTTTGACGGGACCTGGGGGCACCGGGGAGCTGTTTTTT. Amino acids: CASSLTGPGGTGELFF.

This chain links TRBV5-4 with TRBJ2-1, with D hard to call. Germline CDR1 is SGHNT and CDR2 is YYREEE (reference sequence). The CDR3 contains 12 residues. Trimming took off 4 bases at V and 8 bases at J, with 10 bases between the two ends. The CDR3 sequence is CASSPESDEQFF. The CDR3 coding sequence is TGTGCCAGCAGCCCGGAAAGCGATGAGCAGTTCTTC.

V is TRBV4-3 and J is TRBJ2-1; D uncertain. V was clipped by 0 bases and J by 7 bases, with 13 bases between them. CDR1 and CDR2 from the germline V gene are LGHNA and YSLEER. The CDR3 has 15 residues. The CDR3 spells CASSQELPRPNEQFF. DNA for the CDR3: TGCGCCAGCAGCCAAGAGCTTCCCCGCCCAAATGAGCAGTTCTTC.

This clonotype was seen more than once but under ten times. The chain combines TRBV4-3 with TRBJ1-4; D unresolved. In germline, CDR1 is LGHNA, CDR2 YSLEER. The CDR3 is 13 amino acids. Trimming stripped 0 bases from V and 5 bases from J, with 4 bases between. CDR3 loop: CASSQETNEKLFF. The DNA for the CDR3 is TGCGCCAGCAGCCAAGAGACGAATGAAAAACTGTTTTTT.

This clonotype was recorded a few times. The chain uses TRBV11-2 and TRBJ2-7; 7 nucleotides match TRBD2. Germline-derived CDR1 and CDR2 are SGHAT and FQNNGV. The V gene end was trimmed by 5 bases and the J gene end by 9 bases; junction bases not matched to a gene: 7. The CDR3 consists of 12 residues. The CDR3 bases are TGTGCCAGCAGCCTTACTAGCGAGGGGCAGTACTTC. Translated: CASSLTSEGQYF.

This clonotype was observed once. V usage is TRBV5-6 and J usage is TRBJ2-3; no reliable D call. This CDR3 spans 14 amino acids. Germline loops: CDR1 SGHDT, CDR2 YYEEEE. Trimming pared 6 bases from V and 2 bases from J, leaving 13 bases between. The CDR3 reads CASNQGPTTDTQYF. The CDR3 nucleotides are TGTGCCAGCAACCAAGGACCGACCACAGATACGCAGTATTTT.